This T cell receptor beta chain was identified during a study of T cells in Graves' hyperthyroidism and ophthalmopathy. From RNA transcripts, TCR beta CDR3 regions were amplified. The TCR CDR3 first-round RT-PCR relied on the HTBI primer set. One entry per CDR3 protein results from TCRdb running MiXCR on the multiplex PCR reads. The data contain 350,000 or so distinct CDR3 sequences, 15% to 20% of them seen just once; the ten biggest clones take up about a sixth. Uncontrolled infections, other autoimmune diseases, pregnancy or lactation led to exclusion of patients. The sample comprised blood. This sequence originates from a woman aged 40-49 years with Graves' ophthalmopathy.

CDR3 region: CATSDRPYEQYF. The CDR3 DNA follows: TGTGCCACCTCGGACAGACCCTACGAGCAGTACTTC. The chain carries TRBV6-2 or TRBV6-3 and TRBJ2-7; weak D call: TRBD1 (6 bases). Germline values: CDR1 MNHEY, CDR2 SVGEGT. Trimming pared 10 bases from V and 2 bases from J, leaving 12 bases between. The CDR3 is 12 amino acids.